This T cell receptor beta chain stems from a study of blood T cell repertoires in COVID-19. Turning to the study itself: T cells, B-cell-depleted T cells, or PBMCs provided the cDNA or gDNA that served as material.

Germline CDR1 reads SNHLY; CDR2 reads FYNNEI. V was clipped by 2 bases and J by 1 base, with 11 bases between them. The CDR3 runs to 15 residues. This clone was seen only once. TCRdb's table, derived via immunoSEQ multiplex PCR, lists solely in-frame clones and lacks some. The sample lists 200,000 to 250,000 clones, around 83% occurring once. The sequenced sample was peripheral blood. This clonotype was obtained from a man between 45 and 60 years old with active or convalescent COVID-19. This rearrangement joins TRBV2 to TRBJ1-1, with D tentatively TRBD1 (6 bases). CDR3 region: CASSERGGRNTEAFF. In nucleotides, the CDR3 is TGTGCCAGCAGTGAAAGGGGGGGTCGGAACACTGAAGCTTTCTTT.